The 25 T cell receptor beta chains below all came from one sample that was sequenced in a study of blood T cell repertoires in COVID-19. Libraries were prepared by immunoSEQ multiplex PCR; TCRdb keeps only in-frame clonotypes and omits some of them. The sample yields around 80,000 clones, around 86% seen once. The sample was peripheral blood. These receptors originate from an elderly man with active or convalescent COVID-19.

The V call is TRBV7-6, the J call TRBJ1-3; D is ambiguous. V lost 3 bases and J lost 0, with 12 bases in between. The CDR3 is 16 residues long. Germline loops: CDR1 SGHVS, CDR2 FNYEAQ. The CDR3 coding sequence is TGTGCCAGCAGCTTCTCGCTACAGTCCTCTGGAAACACCATATATTTT. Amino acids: CASSFSLQSSGNTIYF.

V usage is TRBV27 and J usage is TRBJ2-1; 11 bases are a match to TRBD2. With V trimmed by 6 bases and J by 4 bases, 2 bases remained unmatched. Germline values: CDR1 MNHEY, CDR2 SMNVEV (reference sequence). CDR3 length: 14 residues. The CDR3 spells CASRGTSGYNEQFF. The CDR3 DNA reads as TGTGCCAGCAGAGGGACTAGCGGTTACAATGAGCAGTTCTTC.

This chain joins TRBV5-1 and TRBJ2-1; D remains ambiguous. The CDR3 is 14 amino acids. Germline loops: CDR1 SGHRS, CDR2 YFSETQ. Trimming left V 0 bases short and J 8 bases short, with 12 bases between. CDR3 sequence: CASSLGLEWYEQFF. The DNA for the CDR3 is TGCGCCAGCAGCTTGGGTTTGGAGTGGTATGAGCAGTTCTTC.

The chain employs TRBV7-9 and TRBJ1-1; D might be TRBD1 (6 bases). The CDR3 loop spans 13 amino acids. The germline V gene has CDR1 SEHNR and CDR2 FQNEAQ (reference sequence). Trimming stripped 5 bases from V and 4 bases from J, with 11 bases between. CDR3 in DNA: TGTGCCAGCAGCCGCCCACAGGGCACTGAAGCTTTCTTT. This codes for CASSRPQGTEAFF.

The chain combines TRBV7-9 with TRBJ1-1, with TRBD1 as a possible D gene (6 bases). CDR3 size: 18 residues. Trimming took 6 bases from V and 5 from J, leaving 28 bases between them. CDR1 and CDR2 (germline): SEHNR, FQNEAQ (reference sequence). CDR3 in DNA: TGTGCCAGCAGAGAACCGAGGGGGGGCCCACTCTATGAAACTGAAGCTTTCTTT. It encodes CASREPRGGPLYETEAFF.

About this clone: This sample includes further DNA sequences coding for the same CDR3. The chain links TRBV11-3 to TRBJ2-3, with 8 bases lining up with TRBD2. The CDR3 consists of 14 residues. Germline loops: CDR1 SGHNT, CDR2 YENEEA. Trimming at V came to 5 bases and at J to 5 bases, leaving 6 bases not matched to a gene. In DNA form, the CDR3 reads TGTGCCAGCAGCCTAAGCGGGGGACAAGATACGCAGTATTTT. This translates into CASSLSGGQDTQYF.

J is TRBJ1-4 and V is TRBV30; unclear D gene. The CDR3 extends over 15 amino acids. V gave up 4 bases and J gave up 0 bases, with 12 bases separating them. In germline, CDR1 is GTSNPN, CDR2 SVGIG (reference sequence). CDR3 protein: CAWTAARATNEKLFF. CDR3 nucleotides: TGTGCCTGGACAGCCGCCCGGGCAACTAATGAAAAACTGTTTTTT.

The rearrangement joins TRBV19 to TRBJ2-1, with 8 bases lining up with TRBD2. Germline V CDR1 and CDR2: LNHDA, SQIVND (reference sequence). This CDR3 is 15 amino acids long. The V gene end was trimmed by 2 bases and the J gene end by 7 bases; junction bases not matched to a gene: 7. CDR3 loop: CASSIQKSGRNEQFF. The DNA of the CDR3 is TGTGCCAGTAGTATACAGAAGAGCGGGAGAAATGAGCAGTTCTTC.

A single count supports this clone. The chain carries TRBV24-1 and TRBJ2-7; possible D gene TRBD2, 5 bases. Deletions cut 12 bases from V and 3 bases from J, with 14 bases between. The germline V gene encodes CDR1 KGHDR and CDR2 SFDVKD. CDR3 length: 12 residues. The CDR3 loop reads CAPRDNFYEQYV. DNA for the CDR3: TGTGCCCCCCGGGATAACTTCTACGAGCAGTACGTC.

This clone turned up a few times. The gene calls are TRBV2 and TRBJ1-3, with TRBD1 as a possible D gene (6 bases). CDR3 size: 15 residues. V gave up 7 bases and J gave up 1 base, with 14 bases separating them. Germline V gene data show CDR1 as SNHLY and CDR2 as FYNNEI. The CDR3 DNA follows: TGTGCCAGCACGGACAGAAGCTCTTCTGGAAACACCATATATTTT. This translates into CASTDRSSSGNTIYF.

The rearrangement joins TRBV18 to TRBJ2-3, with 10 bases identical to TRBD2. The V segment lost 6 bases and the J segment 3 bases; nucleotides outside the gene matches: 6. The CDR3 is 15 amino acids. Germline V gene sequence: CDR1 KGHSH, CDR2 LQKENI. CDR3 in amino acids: CASSPGLAITDTQYF. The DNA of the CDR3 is TGTGCCAGCTCGCCGGGACTAGCGATTACAGATACGCAGTATTTT.

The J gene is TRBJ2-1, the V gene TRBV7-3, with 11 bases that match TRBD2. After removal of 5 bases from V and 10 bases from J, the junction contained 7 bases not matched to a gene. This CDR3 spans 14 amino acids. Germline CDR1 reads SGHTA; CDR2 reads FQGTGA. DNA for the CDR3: TGTGCCAGCAGCGGAGGACTAGCGGGCGGAGAGCAGTTCTTC. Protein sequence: CASSGGLAGGEQFF.

The CDR3 nucleotides read TGTGCCAGCTCACCGGACAGGGGGCAAGACTATGGCTACACCTTC. Its translation is CASSPDRGQDYGYTF. The genes are TRBV18 and TRBJ1-2, with 11 bases fitting TRBD1. This CDR3 is built from 15 residues. Germline V gene lookup returns CDR1 KGHSH and CDR2 LQKENI. The J segment lost 3 bases and the V segment lost 3 bases, leaving 3 bases of the junction unmatched.

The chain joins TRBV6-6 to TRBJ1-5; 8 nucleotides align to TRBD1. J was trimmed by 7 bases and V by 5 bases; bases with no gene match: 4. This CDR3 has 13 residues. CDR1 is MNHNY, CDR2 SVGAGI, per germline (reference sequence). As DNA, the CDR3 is TGTGCCAGCAGTCGACAGGGGCGGCAGCCCCAGCATTTT. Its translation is CASSRQGRQPQHF.

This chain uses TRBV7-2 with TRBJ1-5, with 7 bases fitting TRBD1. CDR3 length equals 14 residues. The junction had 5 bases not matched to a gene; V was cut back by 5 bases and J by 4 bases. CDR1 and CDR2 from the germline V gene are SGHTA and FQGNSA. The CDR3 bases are TGTGCCAGCAGCGACAGGGTTGGTAATCAGCCCCAGCATTTT. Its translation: CASSDRVGNQPQHF.

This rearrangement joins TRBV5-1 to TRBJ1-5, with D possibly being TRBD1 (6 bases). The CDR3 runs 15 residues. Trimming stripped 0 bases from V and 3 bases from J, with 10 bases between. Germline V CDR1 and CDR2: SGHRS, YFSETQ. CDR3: CASSLAGVNNQPQHF. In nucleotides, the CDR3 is TGCGCCAGCAGCTTGGCAGGGGTCAACAATCAGCCCCAGCATTTT.

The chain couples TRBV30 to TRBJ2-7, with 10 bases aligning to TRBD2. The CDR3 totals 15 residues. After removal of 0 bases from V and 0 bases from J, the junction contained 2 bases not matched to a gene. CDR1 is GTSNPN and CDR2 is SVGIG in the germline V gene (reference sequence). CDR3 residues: CAWSVAGGPSYEQYV. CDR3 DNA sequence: TGTGCCTGGAGTGTAGCGGGAGGGCCCTCCTACGAGCAGTACGTC.

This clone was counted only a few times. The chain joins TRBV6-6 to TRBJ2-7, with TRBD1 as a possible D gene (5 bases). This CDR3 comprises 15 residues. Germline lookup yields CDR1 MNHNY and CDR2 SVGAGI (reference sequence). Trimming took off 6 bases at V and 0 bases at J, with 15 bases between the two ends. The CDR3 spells CASRSHRSNSYEQYV. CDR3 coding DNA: TGTGCCAGCAGGTCTCACAGGTCCAACTCCTACGAGCAGTACGTC.

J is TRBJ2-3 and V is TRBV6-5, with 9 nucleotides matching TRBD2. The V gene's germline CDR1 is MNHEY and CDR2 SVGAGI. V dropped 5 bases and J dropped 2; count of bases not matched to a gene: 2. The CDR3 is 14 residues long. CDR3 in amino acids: CASSPSGVTDTQYF. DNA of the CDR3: TGTGCCAGCAGTCCTAGCGGGGTCACAGATACGCAGTATTTT.

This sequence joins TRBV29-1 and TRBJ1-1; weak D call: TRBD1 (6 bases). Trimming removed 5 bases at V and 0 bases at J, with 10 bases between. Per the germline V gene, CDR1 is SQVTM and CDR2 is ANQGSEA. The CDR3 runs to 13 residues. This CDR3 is CSVNRQVNTEAFF. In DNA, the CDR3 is TGCAGCGTTAATAGACAGGTGAACACTGAAGCTTTCTTT.

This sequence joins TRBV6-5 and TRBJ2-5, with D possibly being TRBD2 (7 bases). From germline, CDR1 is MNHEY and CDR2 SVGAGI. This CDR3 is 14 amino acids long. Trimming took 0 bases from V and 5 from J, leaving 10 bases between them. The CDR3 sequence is CASSYSRGGETQYF. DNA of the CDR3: TGTGCCAGCAGTTACTCCAGGGGAGGGGAGACCCAGTACTTC.

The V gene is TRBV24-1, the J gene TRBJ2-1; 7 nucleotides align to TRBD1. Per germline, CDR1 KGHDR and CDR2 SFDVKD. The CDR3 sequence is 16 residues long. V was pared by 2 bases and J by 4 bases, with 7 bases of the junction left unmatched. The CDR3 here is CATSDSTGTAYNEQFF. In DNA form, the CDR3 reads TGTGCCACCAGTGATTCTACCGGGACAGCTTACAATGAGCAGTTCTTC.

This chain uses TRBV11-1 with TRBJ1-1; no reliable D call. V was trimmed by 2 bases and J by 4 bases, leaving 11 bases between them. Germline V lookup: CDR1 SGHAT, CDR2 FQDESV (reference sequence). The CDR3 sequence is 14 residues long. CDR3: CASSLIEVGTEAFF. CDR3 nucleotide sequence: TGTGCCAGCAGCTTAATTGAGGTTGGCACTGAAGCTTTCTTT.

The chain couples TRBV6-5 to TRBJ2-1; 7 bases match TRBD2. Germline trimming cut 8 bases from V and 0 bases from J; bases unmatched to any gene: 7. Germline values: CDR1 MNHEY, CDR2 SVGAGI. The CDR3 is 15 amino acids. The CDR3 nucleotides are TGTGCCAGCCGAAAAGCGGGGAGCTCCTACAATGAGCAGTTCTTC. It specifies CASRKAGSSYNEQFF.

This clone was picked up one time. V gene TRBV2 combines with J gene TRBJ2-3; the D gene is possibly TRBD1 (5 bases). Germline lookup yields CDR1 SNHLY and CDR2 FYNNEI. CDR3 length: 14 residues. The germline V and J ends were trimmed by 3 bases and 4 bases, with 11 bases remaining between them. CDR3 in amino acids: CASSDREYADTQYF. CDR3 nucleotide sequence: TGTGCCAGCAGTGACAGGGAATACGCAGATACGCAGTATTTT.